The 9 T cell receptor beta chains listed next were all sequenced from one sample in a study of long-term antiretroviral therapy in people with HIV. The libraries were made with immunoSEQ v3.0 at survey level. The data were produced by immunoSEQ multiplex PCR, yet TCRdb's version contains in-frame clones alone and is incomplete. Of fewer than 35,000 clones listed, 65% to 90% were seen once; the top ten hold less than 5.5%. The sequences come from unsorted PBMCs, collected roughly 3.3 years after starting antiretroviral therapy. Every receptor here comes from a young man with HIV.

For the CDR3, the DNA is TGTGCCAGCTCACCGCTGGGAGGGGGCACTGAAGCTTTCTTT. This translates into CASSPLGGGTEAFF. The chain has TRBV18 and TRBJ1-1; possibly TRBD1 for D (6 bases). V lost 3 bases, J lost 4 bases, and 12 bases lay in between. The CDR3 is 14 residues long. Germline loops: CDR1 KGHSH, CDR2 LQKENI.

The CDR3: CASSDSADSNQPQHF. The CDR3 DNA reads as TGTGCCAGCAGTGACTCGGCAGATAGCAATCAGCCCCAGCATTTT. The rearrangement joins TRBV6-4 to TRBJ1-5; unclear D gene. This CDR3 spans 15 amino acids. Trimming cost V 0 bases and J 0 bases, with 6 bases left between them. Germline V gene data show CDR1 as MRHNA and CDR2 as SNTAGT.

The V call is TRBV11-2, the J call TRBJ2-6, with D unresolved. The germline V gene has CDR1 SGHAT and CDR2 FQNNGV. V was trimmed by 5 bases and J by 5 bases, leaving 22 bases between them. CDR3 length: 18 amino acids. DNA for the CDR3: TGTGCCAGCAGCGATGCAGGCAAGCAACAAAGTCGGGCCAACGTCCTGACTTTC. This encodes CASSDAGKQQSRANVLTF.

This chain uses TRBV7-2 with TRBJ2-7; 9 nucleotides align to TRBD1. V shed 1 base and J 5 bases; nucleotides not matched to a gene: 3. The germline CDR1 and CDR2 sequences are SGHTA and FQGNSA. The CDR3 is 14 residues long. CDR3 in DNA: TGTGCCAGCAGCTTAGGGCGGGACAGGGACGAGCAGTACTTC. Translation gives CASSLGRDRDEQYF.

This clone occurred once. This rearrangement joins TRBV18 to TRBJ1-1, with 7 bases that match TRBD1. The CDR3 has 14 residues. The V and J ends lost 3 bases and 0 bases, in that order; junction bases with no gene match: 1. Germline loops: CDR1 KGHSH, CDR2 LQKENI. The CDR3 region is CASSPGTVNTEAFF. The CDR3 coding sequence is TGTGCCAGCTCACCGGGGACAGTGAACACTGAAGCTTTCTTT.

The CDR3 loop reads CASSVAAGVSTDTQYF. In DNA form, the CDR3 reads TGTGCCAGCAGCGTAGCAGCGGGGGTCTCCACAGATACGCAGTATTTT. J is TRBJ2-3 and V is TRBV9, with 8 bases fitting TRBD2. This CDR3 spans 16 amino acids. The V gene end was trimmed by 0 bases and the J gene end by 2 bases; junction bases not matched to a gene: 5. Germline V gene sequence: CDR1 SGDLS, CDR2 YYNGEE.

The V gene is TRBV10-2, the J gene TRBJ2-7; 8 positions match TRBD1. V shed 3 bases, J shed 6 bases, and the junction held 16 bases outside the gene matches. Germline assignment: CDR1 WSHSY and CDR2 SAAADI. The CDR3 contains 17 residues. CDR3 DNA: TGCGCCAGCAGTGACCTCAGGGGGCCTCCCTCTGGAGGCGAGCAGTACTTC. Protein: CASSDLRGPPSGGEQYF.

This chain uses TRBV6-5 with TRBJ2-7, with D possibly matching TRBD2 (5 bases). Germline V CDR1 and CDR2: MNHEY, SVGAGI. The CDR3 length is 13 residues. V lost 6 bases and J lost 3, with 12 bases in between. CDR3 residues: CASSPFRGYEQYF. The DNA of the CDR3 is TGTGCCAGCAGCCCCTTCCGGGGCTACGAGCAGTACTTC.

The gene calls are TRBV10-3 and TRBJ2-1; the match to TRBD1 covers 9 bases. Germline V lookup: CDR1 ENHRY, CDR2 SYGVKD. The CDR3 runs to 16 residues. V shed 5 bases, J shed 0 bases, and the junction held 5 bases outside the gene matches. The CDR3 DNA sequence: TGTGCCATCAGTACAGGGGGCCTTTCCTCCTACAATGAGCAGTTCTTC. This translates into CAISTGGLSSYNEQFF.